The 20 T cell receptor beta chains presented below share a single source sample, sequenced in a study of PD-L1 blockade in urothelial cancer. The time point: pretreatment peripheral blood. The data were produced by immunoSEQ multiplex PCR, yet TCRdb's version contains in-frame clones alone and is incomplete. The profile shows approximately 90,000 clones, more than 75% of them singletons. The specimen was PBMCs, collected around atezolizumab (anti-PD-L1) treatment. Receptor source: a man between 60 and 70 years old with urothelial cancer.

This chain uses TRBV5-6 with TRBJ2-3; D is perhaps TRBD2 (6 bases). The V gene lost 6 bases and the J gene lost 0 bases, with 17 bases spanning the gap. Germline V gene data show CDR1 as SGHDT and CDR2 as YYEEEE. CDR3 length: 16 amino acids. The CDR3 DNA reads TGTGCCAGCAACTATTGGGGGGAGACTAGCACAGATACGCAGTATTTT. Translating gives CASNYWGETSTDTQYF.

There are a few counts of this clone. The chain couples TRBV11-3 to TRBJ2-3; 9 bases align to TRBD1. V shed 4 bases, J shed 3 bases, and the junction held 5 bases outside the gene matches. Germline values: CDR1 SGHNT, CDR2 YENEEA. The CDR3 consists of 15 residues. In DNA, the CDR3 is TGTGCCAGCAGCTCTGGGACAGGGAGGACAGATACGCAGTATTTT. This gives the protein CASSSGTGRTDTQYF.

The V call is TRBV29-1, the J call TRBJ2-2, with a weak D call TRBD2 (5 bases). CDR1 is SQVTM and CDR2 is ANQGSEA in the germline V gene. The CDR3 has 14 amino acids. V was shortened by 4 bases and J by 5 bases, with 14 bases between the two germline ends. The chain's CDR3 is CSVGAISGTGELFF. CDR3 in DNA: TGCAGCGTTGGGGCTATAAGCGGAACCGGGGAGCTGTTTTTT.

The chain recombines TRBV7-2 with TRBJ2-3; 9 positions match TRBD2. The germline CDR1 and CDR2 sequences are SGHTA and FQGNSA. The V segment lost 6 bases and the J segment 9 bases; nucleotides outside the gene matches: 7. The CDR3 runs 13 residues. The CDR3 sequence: CASRGGTSSTQYF. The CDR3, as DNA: TGTGCCAGCAGGGGCGGGACTAGCTCAACGCAGTATTTT.

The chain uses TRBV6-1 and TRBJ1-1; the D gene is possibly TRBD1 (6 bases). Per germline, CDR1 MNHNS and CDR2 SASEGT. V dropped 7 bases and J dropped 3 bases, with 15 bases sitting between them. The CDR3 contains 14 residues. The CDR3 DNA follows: TGTGCCAGCATATTACAGGGTGGGGACACTGAAGCTTTCTTT. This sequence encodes CASILQGGDTEAFF.

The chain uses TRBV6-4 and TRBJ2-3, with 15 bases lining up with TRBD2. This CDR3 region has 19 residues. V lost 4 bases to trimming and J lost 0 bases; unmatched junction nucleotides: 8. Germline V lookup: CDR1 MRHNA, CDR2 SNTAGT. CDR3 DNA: TGTGCCAGCAGTGCCCTGGGACTAGCGGGAGGACATAGCACAGATACGCAGTATTTT. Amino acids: CASSALGLAGGHSTDTQYF.

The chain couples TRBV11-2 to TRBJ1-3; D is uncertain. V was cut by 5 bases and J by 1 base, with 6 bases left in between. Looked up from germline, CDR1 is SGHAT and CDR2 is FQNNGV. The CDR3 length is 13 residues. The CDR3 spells CASSPSSGNTIYF. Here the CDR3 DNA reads TGTGCCAGCAGCCCGAGTTCTGGAAACACCATATATTTT.

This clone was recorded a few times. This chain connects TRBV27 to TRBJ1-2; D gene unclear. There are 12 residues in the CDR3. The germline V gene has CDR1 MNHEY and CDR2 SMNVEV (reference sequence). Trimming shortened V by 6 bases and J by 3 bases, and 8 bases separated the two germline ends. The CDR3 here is CASRREDYGYTF. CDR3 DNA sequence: TGTGCCAGCAGGAGGGAGGACTATGGCTACACCTTC.

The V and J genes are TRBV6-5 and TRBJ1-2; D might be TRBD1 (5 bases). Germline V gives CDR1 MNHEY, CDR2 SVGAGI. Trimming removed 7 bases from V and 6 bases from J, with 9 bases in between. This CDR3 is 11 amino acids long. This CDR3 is CASMRGHGYTF. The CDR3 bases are TGTGCCAGCATGCGGGGCCATGGCTACACCTTC.

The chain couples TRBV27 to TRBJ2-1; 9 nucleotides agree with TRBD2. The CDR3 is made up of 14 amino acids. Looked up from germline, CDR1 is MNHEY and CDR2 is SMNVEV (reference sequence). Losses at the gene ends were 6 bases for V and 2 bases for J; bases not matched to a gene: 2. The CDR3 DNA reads TGTGCCAGCAGAATAGCGGGAGCCTACAATGAGCAGTTCTTC. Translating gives CASRIAGAYNEQFF.

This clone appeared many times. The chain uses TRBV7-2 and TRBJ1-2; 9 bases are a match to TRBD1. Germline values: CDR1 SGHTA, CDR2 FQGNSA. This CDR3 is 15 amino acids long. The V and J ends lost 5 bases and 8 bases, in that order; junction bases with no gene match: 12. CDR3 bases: TGTGCCAGCAGCCCTGTTCCGGGACAGGGTTCCGGCTACACCTTC. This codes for CASSPVPGQGSGYTF.

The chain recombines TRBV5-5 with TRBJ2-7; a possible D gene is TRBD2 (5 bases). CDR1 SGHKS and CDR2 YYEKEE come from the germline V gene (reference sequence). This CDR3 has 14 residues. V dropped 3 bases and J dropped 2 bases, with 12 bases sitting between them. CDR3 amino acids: CASSSDFIAYEQYF. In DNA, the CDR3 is TGTGCCAGCAGCTCGGACTTCATTGCCTACGAGCAGTACTTC. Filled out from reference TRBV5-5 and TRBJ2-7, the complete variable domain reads DAGVTQSPTHLIKTRGQQVTLRCSPISGHKSVSWYQQVLGQGPQFIFQYYEKEERGRGNFPDRFSARQFPNYSSELNVNALLLGDSALYLCASSSDFIAYEQYFGPGTRLTVT.

Here the CDR3 DNA reads TGTGCCAGCAGCAACCACCAGGGGGCTAGCGAGCAGTACTTC. As protein: CASSNHQGASEQYF. The V gene is TRBV11-2, the J gene TRBJ2-7; the match to TRBD1 covers 8 bases. Germline CDR1 SGHAT, CDR2 FQNNGV. The CDR3 loop spans 14 amino acids. V trimming: 5 bases; J trimming: 6 bases; junction bases outside the gene matches: 9.

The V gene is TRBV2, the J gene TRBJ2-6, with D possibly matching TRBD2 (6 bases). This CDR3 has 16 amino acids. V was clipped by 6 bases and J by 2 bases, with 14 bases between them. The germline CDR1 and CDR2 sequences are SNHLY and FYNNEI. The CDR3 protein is CASRRIGGTGANVLTF. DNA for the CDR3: TGTGCCAGCAGGAGGATCGGCGGGACTGGGGCCAACGTCCTGACTTTC.

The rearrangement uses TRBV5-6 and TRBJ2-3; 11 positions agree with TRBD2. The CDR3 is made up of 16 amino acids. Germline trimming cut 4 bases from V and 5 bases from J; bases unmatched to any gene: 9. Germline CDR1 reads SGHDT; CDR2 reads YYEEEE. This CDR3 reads CASSRKLAGVIDTQYF. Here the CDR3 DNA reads TGTGCCAGCAGCAGGAAACTAGCGGGAGTCATAGATACGCAGTATTTT.

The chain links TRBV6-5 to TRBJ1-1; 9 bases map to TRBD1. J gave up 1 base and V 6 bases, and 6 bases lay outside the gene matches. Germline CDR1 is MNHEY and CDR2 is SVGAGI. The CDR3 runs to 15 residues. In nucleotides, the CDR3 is TGTGCCAGCAGCACGGACAGGGGCCGGAACACTGAAGCTTTCTTT. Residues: CASSTDRGRNTEAFF.

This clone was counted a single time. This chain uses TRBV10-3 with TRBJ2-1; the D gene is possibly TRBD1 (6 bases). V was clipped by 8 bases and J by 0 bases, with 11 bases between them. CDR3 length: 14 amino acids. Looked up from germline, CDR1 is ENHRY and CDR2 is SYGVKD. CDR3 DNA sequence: TGTGCCATCGAAACAGGGAGCTCCTACAATGAGCAGTTCTTC. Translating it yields CAIETGSSYNEQFF.

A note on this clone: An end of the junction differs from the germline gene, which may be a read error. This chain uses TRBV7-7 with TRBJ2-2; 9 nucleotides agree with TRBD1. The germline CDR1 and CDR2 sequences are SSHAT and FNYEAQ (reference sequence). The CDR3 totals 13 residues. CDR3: CASSRDRAGELFF. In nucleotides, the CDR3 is TGTGCTAGCAGCCGGGACAGGGCCGGGGAGCTGTTTTTT. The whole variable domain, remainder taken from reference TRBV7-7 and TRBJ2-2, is GAGVSQSPRYKVTKRGQDVTLRCDPISSHATLYWYQQALGQGPEFLTYFNYEAQPDKSGLPSDRFSAERPEGSISTLTIQRTEQRDSAMYRCASSRDRAGELFFGEGSRLTVL.

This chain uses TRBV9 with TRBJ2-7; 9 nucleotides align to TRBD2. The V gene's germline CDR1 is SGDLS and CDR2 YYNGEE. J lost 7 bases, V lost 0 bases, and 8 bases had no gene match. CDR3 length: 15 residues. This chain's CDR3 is CASSVAGTSPLEQYF. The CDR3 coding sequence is TGTGCCAGCAGCGTAGCCGGGACTAGCCCTCTGGAGCAGTACTTC.

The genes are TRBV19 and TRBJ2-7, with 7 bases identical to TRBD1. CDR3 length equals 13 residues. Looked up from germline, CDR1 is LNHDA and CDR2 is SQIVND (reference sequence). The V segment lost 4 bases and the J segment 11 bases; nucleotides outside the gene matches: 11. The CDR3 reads CASSTGYEGAKYF. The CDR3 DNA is TGTGCCAGTAGTACGGGCTACGAGGGGGCAAAGTACTTC.